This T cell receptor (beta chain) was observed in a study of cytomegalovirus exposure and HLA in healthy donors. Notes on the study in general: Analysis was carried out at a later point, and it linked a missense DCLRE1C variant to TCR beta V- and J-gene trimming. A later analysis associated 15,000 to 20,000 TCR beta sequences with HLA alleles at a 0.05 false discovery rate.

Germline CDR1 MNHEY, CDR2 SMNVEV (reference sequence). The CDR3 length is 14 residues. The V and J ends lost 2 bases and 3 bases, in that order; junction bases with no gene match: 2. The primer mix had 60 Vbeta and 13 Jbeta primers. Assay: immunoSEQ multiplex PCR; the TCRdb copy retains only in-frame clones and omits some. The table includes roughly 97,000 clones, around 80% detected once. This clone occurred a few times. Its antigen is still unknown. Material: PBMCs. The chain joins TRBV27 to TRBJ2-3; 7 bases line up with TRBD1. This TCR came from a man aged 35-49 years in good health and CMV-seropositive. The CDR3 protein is CASSLQGVTDTQYF. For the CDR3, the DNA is TGTGCCAGCAGTTTACAGGGGGTAACAGATACGCAGTATTTT.